This T cell receptor beta chain came from a study of cytomegalovirus exposure and HLA in healthy donors. Study results and limitations: With later analysis, a missense DCLRE1C variant became linked to TCR beta V- and J-gene trimming.

While unrecorded immune exposures were likely, the donors were nominally healthy when sampled. The germline V and J ends were trimmed by 6 bases and 1 base, with 12 bases remaining between them. The germline CDR1 and CDR2 sequences are MNHNY and SVGAGI (reference sequence). This CDR3 has 15 amino acids. In the PCR, 60 Vbeta and 13 Jbeta primers were used. Data came from immunoSEQ multiplex PCR; TCRdb stores just in-frame clones and leaves some out. The table includes about 120,000 clones, about 80% detected once. Worth noting for this clone: The antigen is undetermined.

This chain joins TRBV6-6 and TRBJ2-2; D not certain. Sequencing was performed on PBMCs. The source is a female donor in good health and CMV-seropositive. The CDR3 DNA follows: TGTGCCAGCAGCAACAGTGGCAGGAACACCGGGGAGCTGTTTTTT. This encodes CASSNSGRNTGELFF.